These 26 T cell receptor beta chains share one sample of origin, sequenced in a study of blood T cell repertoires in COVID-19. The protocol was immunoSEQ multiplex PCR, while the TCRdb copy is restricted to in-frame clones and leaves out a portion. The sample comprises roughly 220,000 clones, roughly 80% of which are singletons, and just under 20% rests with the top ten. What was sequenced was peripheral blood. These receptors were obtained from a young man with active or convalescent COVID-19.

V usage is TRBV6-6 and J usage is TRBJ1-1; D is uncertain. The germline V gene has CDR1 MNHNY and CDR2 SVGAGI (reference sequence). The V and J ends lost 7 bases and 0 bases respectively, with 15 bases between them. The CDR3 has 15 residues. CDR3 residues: CASIGRWAMNTEAFF. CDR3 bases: TGTGCCAGCATCGGTCGGTGGGCTATGAACACTGAAGCTTTCTTT.

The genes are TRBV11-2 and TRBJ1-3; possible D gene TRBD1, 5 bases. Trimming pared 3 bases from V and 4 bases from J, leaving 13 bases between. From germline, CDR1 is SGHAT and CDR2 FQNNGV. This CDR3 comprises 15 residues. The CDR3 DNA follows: TGTGCCAGCAGCTTCCGGGAGGGGAGGGGAAACACCATATATTTT. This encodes CASSFREGRGNTIYF.

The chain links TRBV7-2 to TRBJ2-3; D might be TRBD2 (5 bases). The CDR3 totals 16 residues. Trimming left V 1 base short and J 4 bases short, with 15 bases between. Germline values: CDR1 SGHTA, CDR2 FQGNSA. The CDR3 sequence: CASSLGVGVAADTQYF. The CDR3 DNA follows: TGTGCCAGCAGCTTAGGGGTCGGGGTAGCTGCAGATACGCAGTATTTT.

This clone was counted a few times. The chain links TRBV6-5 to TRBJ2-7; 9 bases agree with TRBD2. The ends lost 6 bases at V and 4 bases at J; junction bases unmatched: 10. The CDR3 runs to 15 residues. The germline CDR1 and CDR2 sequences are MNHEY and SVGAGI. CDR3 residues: CASRDPTSGPYEQYF. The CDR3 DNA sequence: TGTGCCAGCAGGGACCCAACTAGCGGGCCTTACGAGCAGTACTTC.

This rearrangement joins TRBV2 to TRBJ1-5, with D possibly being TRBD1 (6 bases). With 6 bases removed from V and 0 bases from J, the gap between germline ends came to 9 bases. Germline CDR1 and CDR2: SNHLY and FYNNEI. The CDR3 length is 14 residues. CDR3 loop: CASRDRFSNQPQHF. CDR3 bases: TGTGCCAGCAGGGACAGATTTAGCAATCAGCCCCAGCATTTT.

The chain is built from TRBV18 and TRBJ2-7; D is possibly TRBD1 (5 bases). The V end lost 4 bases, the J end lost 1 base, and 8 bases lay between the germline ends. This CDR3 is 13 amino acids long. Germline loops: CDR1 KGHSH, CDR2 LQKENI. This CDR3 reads CASSQQESYEQYF. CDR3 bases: TGTGCCAGCTCACAACAGGAGTCCTACGAGCAGTACTTC.

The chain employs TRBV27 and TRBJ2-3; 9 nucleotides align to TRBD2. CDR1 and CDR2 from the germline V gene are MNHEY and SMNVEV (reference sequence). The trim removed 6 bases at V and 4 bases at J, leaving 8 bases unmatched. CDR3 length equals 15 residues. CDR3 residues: CASRGGGAAADTQYF. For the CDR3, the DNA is TGTGCCAGCAGAGGCGGGGGGGCCGCTGCAGATACGCAGTATTTT.

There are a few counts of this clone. CDR3 DNA sequence: TGTGCCAGCAGCCAAGATCGGACTAGCGGGAGTTTCGCGCAGTACTTC. It is translated as CASSQDRTSGSFAQYF. This chain links TRBV4-2 with TRBJ2-7, with TRBD2 matching over 13 bases. J gave up 9 bases and V 0 bases, and 8 bases lay outside the gene matches. CDR3 length equals 16 residues. Germline V lookup: CDR1 LGHNA, CDR2 YNFKEQ.

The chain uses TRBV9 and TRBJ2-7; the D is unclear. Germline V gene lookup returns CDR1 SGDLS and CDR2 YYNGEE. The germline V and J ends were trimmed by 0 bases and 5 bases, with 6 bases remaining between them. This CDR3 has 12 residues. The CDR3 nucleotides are TGTGCCAGCAGCGTAGGTTCCGACGAGCAGTACTTC. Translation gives CASSVGSDEQYF.

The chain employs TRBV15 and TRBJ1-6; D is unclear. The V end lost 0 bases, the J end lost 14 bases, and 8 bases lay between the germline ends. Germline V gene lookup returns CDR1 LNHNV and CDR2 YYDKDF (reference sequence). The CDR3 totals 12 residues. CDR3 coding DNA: TGTGCCACCAGCAGAGATCTACTGTCCCTCCACTTT. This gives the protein CATSRDLLSLHF.

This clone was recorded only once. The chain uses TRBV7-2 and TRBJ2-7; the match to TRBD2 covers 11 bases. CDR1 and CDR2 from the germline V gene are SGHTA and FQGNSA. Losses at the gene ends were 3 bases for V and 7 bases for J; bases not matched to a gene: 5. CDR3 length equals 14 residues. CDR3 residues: CASSFRLAGLEQYF. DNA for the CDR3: TGTGCCAGCAGCTTTCGACTAGCGGGATTAGAGCAGTACTTC.

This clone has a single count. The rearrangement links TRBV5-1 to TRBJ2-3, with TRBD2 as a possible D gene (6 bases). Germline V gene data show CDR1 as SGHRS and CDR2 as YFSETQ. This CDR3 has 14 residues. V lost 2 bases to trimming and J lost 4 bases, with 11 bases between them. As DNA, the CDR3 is TGCGCCAGCAGCTTCGGCGGGACGGCAGATACGCAGTATTTT. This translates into CASSFGGTADTQYF.

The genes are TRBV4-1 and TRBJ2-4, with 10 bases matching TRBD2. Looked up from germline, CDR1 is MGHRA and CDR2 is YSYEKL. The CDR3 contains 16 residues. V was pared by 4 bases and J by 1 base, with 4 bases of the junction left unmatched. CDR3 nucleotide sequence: TGCGCCAGCAGCCCCAGCGGGGGGGCTGCCAAAAACATTCAGTACTTC. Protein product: CASSPSGGAAKNIQYF.

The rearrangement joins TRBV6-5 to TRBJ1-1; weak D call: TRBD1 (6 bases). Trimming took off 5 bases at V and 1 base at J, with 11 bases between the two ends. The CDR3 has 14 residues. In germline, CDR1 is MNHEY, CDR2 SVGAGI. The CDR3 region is CASSKQGRNTEAFF. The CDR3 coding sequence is TGTGCCAGCAGTAAACAGGGTCGGAACACTGAAGCTTTCTTT.

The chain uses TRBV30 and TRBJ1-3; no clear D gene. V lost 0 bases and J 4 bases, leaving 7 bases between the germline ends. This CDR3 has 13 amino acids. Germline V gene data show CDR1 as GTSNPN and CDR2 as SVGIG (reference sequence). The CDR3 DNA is TGTGCCTGGAGTGTACCGGGAGGAAACACCATATATTTT. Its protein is CAWSVPGGNTIYF. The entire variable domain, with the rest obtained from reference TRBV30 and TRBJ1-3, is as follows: SQTIHQWPATLVQPVGSPLSLECTVEGTSNPNLYWYRQAAGRGLQLLFYSVGIGQISSEVPQNLSASRPQDRQFILSSKKLLLSDSGFYLCAWSVPGGNTIYFGEGSWLTVV.

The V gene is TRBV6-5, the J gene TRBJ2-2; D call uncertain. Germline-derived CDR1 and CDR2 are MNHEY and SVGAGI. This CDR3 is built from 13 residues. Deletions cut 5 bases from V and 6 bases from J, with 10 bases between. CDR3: CASSTGGSGELFF. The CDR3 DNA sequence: TGTGCCAGCAGTACGGGTGGATCCGGGGAGCTGTTTTTT.

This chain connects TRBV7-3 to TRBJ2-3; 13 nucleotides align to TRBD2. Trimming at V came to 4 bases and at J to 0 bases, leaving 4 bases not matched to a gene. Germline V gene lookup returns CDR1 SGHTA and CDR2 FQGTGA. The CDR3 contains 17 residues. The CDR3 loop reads CASSSRLAGGSTDTQYF. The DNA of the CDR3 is TGTGCCAGCAGCTCCCGACTAGCGGGGGGCAGCACAGATACGCAGTATTTT.

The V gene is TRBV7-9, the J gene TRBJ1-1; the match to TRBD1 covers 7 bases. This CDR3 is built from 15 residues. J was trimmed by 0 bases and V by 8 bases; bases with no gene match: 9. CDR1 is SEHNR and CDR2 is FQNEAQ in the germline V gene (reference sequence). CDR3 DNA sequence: TGTGCCAGCCTCCGCCGGGACAGCCTGAACACTGAAGCTTTCTTT. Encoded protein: CASLRRDSLNTEAFF.

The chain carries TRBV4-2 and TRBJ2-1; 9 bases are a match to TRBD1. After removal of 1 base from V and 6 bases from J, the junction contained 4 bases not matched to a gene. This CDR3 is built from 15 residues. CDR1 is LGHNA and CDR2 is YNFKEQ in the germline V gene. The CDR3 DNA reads TGTGCCAGCAGCCAAGGGGACAGGGATGGCAATGAGCAGTTCTTC. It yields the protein CASSQGDRDGNEQFF.

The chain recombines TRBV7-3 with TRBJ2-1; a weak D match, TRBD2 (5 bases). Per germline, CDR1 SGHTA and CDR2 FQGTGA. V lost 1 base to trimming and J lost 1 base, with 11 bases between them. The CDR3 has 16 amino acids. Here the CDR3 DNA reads TGTGCCAGCAGCTTAAGTTCCAGCGGATCCTACAATGAGCAGTTCTTC. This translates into CASSLSSSGSYNEQFF.

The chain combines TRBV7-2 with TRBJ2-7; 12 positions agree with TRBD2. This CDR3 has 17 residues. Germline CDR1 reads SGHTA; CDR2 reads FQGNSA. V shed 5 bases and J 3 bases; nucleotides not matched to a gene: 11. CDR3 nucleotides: TGTGCCAGCAGCCCTAGCGGGGGGGCCTCTCGGGGCTACGAGCAGTACTTC. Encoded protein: CASSPSGGASRGYEQYF.

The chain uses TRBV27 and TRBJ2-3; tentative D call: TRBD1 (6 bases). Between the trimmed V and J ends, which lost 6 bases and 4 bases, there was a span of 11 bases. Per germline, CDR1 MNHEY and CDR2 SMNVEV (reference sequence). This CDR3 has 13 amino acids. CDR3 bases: TGTGCCAGCAGGCCTACAGGGTCAGATACGCAGTATTTT. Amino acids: CASRPTGSDTQYF.

In nucleotides, the CDR3 is TGCGCCAGCAGCTTCTCAAGCTTCCGGCAAGAGACCCAGTACTTC. It specifies CASSFSSFRQETQYF. This sequence joins TRBV5-1 and TRBJ2-5; no firm D call. Germline CDR1 reads SGHRS; CDR2 reads YFSETQ. The CDR3 length is 15 residues. The V end lost 2 bases, the J end lost 2 bases, and 13 bases lay between the germline ends.

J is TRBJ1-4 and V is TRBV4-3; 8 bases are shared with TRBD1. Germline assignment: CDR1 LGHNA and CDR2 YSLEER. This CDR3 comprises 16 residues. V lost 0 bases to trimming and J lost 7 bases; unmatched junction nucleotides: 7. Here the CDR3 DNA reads TGCGCCAGCAGCCAAGATCGGGCAGGGGGCGTTGAAAAACTGTTTTTT. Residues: CASSQDRAGGVEKLFF.

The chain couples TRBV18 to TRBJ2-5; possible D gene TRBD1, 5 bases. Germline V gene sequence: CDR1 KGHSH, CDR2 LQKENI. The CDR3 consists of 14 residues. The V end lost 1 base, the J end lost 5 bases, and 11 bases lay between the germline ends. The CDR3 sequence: CASSPHKGRETQYF. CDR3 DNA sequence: TGTGCCAGCTCACCACACAAGGGGCGCGAGACCCAGTACTTC.

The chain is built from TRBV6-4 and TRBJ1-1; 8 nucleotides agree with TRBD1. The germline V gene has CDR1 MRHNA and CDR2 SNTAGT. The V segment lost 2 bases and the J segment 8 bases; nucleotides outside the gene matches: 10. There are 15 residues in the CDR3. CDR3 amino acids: CASSDGRGLGAEAFF. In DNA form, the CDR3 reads TGTGCCAGCAGTGACGGCAGGGGGCTGGGAGCCGAAGCTTTCTTT.